Here is one T cell receptor (beta chain) with its context. What it recognizes is unknown. This sample is drawn from a study of Ad26.COV2.S vaccination and SARS-CoV-2 variants. The study's findings and limits: The study found higher spike-specific TCR breadth in vaccine than placebo recipients. Recipients of either vaccine or placebo displayed similar breadth of non-spike TCRs.

Sequencing was performed with immunoSEQ multiplex PCR; in TCRdb, only in-frame clones are kept and a portion is missing. The sample yields 85,000 to 120,000 clones, less than 85% seen once. Germline CDR1 is SGHTA and CDR2 is FQGNSA. The CDR3 consists of 13 residues. The V gene lost 0 bases and the J gene lost 8 bases, with 8 bases spanning the gap. The material was peripheral blood, obtained after recovery from COVID-19. The sequence was obtained from a human donor who had recovered from COVID-19. The chain combines TRBV7-2 with TRBJ2-1, with D tentatively TRBD2 (6 bases). Here the CDR3 reads CASSLASGYEQFF. The CDR3 DNA is TGTGCCAGCAGCTTAGCCAGCGGGTATGAGCAGTTCTTC. Full variable domain (rest looked up from reference TRBV7-2 and TRBJ2-1): GAGVSQSPSNKVTEKGKDVELRCDPISGHTALYWYRQSLGQGLEFLIYFQGNSAPDKSGLPSDRFSAERTGGSVSTLTIQRTQQEDSAVYLCASSLASGYEQFFGPGTRLTVL.